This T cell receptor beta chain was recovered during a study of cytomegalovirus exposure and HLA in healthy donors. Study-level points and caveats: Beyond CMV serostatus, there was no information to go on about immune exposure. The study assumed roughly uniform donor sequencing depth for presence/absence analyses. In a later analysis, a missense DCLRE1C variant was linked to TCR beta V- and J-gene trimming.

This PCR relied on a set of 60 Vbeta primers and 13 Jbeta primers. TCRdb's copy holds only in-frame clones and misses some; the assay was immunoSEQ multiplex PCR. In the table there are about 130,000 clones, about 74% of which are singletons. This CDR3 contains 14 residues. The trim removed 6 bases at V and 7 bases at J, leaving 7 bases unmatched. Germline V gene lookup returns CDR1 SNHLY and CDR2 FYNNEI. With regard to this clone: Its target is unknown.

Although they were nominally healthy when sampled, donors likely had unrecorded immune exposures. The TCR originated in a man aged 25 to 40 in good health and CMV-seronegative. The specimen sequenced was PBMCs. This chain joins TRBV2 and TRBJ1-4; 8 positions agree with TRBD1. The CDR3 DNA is TGTGCCAGCAGGGCAGGGGGCTCAGCTGAAAAACTGTTTTTT. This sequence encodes CASRAGGSAEKLFF.